This T cell receptor beta chain derives from a study of T cells in localized non-small cell lung cancer. Broader study findings: There was higher T cell clonality in uninvolved adjacent lung than in tumor, and it was highest there. Higher blood T cell density went with longer overall survival.

Trimming cost V 3 bases and J 0 bases; bases outside gene matches: 4. This CDR3 is 15 amino acids long. Per the germline V gene, CDR1 is MDHEN and CDR2 is SYDVKM. In the case of this clone: The antigen is undetermined.

Using immunoSEQ multiplex PCR, the repertoire was profiled, and TCRdb retains in-frame clones only, with some absent. This sample has 30,000 to 45,000 clones, with around nine tenths found just once. The TCR was taken from a woman aged 40 to 75 with stage I lung adenocarcinoma. The sample was peripheral blood, taken before any cancer treatment. The genes are TRBV28 and TRBJ2-5; 7 nucleotides line up with TRBD2. Written as DNA, the CDR3 is TGTGCCAGCAGTTTCCGACTAGCCTACCAAGAGACCCAGTACTTC. It yields the protein CASSFRLAYQETQYF.